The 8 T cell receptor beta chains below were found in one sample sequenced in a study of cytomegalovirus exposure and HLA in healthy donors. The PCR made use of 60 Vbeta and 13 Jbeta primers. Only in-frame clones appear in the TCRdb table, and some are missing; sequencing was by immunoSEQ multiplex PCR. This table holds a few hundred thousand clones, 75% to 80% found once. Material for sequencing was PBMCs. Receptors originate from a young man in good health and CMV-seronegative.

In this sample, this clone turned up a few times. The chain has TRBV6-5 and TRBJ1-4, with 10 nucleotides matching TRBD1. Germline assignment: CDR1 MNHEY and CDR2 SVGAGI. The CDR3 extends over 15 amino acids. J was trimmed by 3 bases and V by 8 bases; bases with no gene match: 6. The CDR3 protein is CASSTGGSANEKLFF. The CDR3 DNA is TGTGCCAGCTCGACAGGGGGCTCAGCTAATGAAAAACTGTTTTTT.

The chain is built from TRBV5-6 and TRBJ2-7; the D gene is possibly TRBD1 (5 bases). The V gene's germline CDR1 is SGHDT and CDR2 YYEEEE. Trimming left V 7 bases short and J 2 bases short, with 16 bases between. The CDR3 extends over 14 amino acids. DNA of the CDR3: TGTGCCAGCTCAACCCCCAGGGAACCCTACGAGCAGTACTTC. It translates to CASSTPREPYEQYF. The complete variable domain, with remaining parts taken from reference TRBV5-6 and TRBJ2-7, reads DAGVTQSPTHLIKTRGQQVTLRCSPKSGHDTVSWYQQALGQGPQFIFQYYEEEERQRGNFPDRFSGHQFPNYSSELNVNALLLGDSALYLCASSTPREPYEQYFGPGTRLTVT.

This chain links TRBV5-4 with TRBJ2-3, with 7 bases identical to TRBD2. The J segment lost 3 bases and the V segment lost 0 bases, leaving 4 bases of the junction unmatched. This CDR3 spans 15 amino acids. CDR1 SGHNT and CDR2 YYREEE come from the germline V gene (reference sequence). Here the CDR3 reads CASSLDPGGTDTQYF. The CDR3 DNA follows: TGTGCCAGCAGCTTGGACCCGGGAGGAACAGATACGCAGTATTTT.

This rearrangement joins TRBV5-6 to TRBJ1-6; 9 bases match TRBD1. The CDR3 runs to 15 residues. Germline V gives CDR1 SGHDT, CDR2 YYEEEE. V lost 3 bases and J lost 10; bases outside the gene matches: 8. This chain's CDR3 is CASSSDRGRGSPLHF. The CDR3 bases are TGTGCCAGCAGCTCGGACAGGGGCAGAGGGTCACCCCTCCACTTT.

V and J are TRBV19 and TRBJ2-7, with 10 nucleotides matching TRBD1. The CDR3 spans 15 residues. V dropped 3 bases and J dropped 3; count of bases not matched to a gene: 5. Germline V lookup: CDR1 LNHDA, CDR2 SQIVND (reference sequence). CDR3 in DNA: TGTGCCAGTAGTATCACTTGGACAGGGGGCTACGAGCAGTACTTC. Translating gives CASSITWTGGYEQYF.

CDR3 region: CASSIRFRLGLRCRTQYF. The CDR3, as DNA: TGTGCCAGTAGTATAAGGTTCCGATTGGGACTCAGATGTCGGACCCAGTACTTC. The chain joins TRBV19 to TRBJ2-5, with D tentatively TRBD2 (6 bases). This CDR3 has 18 residues. CDR1 is LNHDA, CDR2 SQIVND, per germline (reference sequence). The V end lost 2 bases, the J end lost 7 bases, and 26 bases lay between the germline ends.

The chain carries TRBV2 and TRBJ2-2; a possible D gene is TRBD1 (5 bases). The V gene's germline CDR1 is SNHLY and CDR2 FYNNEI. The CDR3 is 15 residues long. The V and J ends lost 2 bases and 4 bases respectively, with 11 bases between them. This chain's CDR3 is CASSEWQGGTGELFF. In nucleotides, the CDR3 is TGTGCCAGCAGTGAATGGCAGGGCGGCACCGGGGAGCTGTTTTTT.

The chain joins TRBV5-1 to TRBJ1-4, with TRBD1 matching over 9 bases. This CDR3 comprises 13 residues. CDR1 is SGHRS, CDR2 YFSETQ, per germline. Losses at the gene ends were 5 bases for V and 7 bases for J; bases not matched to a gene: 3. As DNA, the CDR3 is TGCGCCAGCAGTCGGACAGGGGTTGAAAAACTGTTTTTT. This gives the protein CASSRTGVEKLFF.